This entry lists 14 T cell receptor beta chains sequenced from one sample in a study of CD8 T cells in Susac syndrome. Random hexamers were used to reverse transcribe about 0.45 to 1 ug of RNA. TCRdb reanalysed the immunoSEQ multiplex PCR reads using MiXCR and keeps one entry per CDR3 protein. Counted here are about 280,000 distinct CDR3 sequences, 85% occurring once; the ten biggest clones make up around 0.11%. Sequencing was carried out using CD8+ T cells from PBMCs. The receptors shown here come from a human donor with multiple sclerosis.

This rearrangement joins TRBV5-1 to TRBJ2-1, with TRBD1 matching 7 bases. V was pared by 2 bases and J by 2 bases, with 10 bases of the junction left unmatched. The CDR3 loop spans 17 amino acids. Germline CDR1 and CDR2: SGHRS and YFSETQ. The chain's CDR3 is CASSLYRDSVPYNEQFF. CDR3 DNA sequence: TGCGCCAGCAGCTTATATCGGGACAGTGTCCCCTACAATGAGCAGTTCTTC. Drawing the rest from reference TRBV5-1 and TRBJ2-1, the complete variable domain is KAGVTQTPRYLIKTRGQQVTLSCSPISGHRSVSWYQQTPGQGLQFLFEYFSETQRNKGNFPGRFSGRQFSNSRSEMNVSTLELGDSALYLCASSLYRDSVPYNEQFFGPGTRLTVL.

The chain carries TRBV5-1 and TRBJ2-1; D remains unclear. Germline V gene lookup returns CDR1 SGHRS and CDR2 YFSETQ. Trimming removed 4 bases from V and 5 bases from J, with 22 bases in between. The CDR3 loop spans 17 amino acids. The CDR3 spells CASSSPVLKLGHNEQFF. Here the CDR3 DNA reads TGCGCCAGCAGCAGCCCCGTGCTGAAACTTGGACACAATGAGCAGTTCTTC.

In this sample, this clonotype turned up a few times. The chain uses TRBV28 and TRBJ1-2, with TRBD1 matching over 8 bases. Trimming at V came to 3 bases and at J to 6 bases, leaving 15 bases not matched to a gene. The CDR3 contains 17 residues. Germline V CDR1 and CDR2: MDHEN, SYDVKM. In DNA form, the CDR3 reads TGTGCCAGCAGTTTGCGCTGGACAGGGCTGAATATACATGGCTACACCTTC. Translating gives CASSLRWTGLNIHGYTF.

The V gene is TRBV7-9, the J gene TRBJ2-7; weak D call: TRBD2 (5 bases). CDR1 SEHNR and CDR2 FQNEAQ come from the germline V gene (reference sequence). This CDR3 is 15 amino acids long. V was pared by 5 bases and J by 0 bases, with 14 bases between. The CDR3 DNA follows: TGTGCCAGCAGCCCCAGACTGGACTCCTCCTACGAGCAGTACTTC. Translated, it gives CASSPRLDSSYEQYF.

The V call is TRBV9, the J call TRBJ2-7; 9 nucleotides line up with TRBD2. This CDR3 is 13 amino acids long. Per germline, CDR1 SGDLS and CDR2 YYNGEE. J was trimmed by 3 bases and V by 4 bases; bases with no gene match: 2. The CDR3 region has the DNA TGTGCCAGCAGCCGGACTAGCGACTACGAGCAGTACTTC. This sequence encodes CASSRTSDYEQYF.

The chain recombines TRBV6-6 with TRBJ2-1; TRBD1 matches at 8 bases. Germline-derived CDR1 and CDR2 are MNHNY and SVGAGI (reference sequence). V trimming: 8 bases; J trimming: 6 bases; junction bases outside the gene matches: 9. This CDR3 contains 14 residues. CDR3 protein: CASGPDRGGNEQFF. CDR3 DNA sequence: TGTGCCAGCGGGCCCGACAGGGGAGGCAATGAGCAGTTCTTC.

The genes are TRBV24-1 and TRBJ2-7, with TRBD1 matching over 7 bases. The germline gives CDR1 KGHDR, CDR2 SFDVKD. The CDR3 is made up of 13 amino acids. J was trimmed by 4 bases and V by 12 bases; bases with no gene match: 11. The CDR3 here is CAVQSRDSYEQYF. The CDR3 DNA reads TGTGCCGTCCAAAGCCGGGACAGTTACGAGCAGTACTTC.

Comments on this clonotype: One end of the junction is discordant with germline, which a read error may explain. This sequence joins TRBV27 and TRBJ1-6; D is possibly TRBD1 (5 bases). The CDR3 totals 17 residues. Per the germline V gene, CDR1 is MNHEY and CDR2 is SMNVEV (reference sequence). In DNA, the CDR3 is TGTGCCAGCAGAGTGAGGGGAAACAGAGCCTATAATCCACCCCTCCACTTT. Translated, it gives CASRVRGNRAYNPPLHF.

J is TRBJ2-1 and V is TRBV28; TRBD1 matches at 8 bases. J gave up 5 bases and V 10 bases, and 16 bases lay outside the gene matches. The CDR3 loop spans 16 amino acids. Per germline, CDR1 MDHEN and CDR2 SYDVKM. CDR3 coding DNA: TGTGCCACCACACCCGGGTGGGACAGGCTAGACAATGAGCAGTTCTTC. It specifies CATTPGWDRLDNEQFF.

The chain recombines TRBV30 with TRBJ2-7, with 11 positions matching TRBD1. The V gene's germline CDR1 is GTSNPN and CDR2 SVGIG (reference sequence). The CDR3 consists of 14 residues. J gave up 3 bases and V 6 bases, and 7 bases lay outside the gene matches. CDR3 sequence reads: CACIGQGAIYEQYF. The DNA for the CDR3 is TGTGCCTGTATCGGACAGGGGGCGATCTACGAGCAGTACTTC.

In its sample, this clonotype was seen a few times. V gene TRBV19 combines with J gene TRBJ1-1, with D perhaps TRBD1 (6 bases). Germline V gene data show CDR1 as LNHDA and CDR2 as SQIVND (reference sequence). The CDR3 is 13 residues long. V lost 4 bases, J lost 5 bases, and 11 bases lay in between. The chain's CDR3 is CASSTGGRTEAFF. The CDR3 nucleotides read TGTGCCAGTAGTACGGGGGGCAGGACTGAAGCTTTCTTT.

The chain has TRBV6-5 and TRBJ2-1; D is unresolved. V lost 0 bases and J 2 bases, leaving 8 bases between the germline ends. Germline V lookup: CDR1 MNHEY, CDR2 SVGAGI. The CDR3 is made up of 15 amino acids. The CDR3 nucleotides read TGTGCCAGCAGTTACTCGGGCGGAACCTACAATGAGCAGTTCTTC. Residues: CASSYSGGTYNEQFF.

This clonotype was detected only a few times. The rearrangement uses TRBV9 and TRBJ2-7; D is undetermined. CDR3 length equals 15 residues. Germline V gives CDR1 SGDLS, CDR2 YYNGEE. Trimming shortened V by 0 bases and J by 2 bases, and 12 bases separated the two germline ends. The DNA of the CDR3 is TGTGCCAGCAGCGTAGGGCCAATTCGAACCTACGAGCAGTACTTC. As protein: CASSVGPIRTYEQYF.

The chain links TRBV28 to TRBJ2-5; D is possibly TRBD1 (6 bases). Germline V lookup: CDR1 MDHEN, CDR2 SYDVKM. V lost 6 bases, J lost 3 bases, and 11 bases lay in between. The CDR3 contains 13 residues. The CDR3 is CASSRTVKETQYF. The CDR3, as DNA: TGTGCCAGCAGCCGGACAGTCAAAGAGACCCAGTACTTC.